This TCR beta chain was recovered during a study of T cell responses to AZD1222 COVID-19 vaccine. Study details: The analysis combined second doses at about 4 or about 12 weeks.

The V gene end was trimmed by 5 bases and the J gene end by 7 bases; junction bases not matched to a gene: 6. Germline values: CDR1 MDHEN, CDR2 SYDVKM. This CDR3 has 14 amino acids. Note on this clone: No antigen is known for it.

Findings and limits, study-wide: The study reported that nearly half of spike-specific TCRs target unmutated variant regions. Donors skewed white British and female; clonal diversity was possibly underestimated. Only a handful of people who got AZD1222 tested seropositive at baseline.

Profiled with immunoSEQ multiplex PCR; TCRdb holds only in-frame clones, not every one. Among under 130,000 clones listed, around nine tenths were seen once. This receptor was taken from an adult in good health. The specimen comprised peripheral blood, sampled on day 0 of AZD1222 vaccination. V and J are TRBV28 and TRBJ1-4; TRBD1 aligns across 8 bases. CDR3 coding DNA: TGTGCCAGCAGTGGATCAGGGGGCCTTGAAAAACTGTTTTTT. It is translated as CASSGSGGLEKLFF.